Following are 28 T cell receptor beta chains from one sample sequenced in a study of OX40 agonist ivuxolimab in advanced cancers. The table came from immunoSEQ multiplex PCR; TCRdb's copy has only in-frame clones and leaves some out. The sample carries about 50,000 clones, around nine tenths recorded once. Here the sequenced sample was CD4+ or CD8+ T cells sorted from blood, taken in a trial of the OX40 agonist ivuxolimab. The receptor set was obtained from an adult with an advanced solid tumor such as melanoma, head and neck, liver or kidney cancer.

The chain employs TRBV14 and TRBJ1-1, with D tentatively TRBD1 (6 bases). The germline CDR1 and CDR2 sequences are SGHDN and FVKESK. This CDR3 is 14 amino acids long. V was pared by 8 bases and J by 3 bases, with 16 bases between. CDR3 bases: TGTGCCAGCTCGATGAGACAGGCACACACTGAAGCTTTCTTT. It is translated as CASSMRQAHTEAFF.

In its sample, this clone was seen once. This chain connects TRBV27 to TRBJ2-2, with D unclear. The CDR3 contains 12 residues. With 3 bases removed from V and 7 bases from J, the gap between germline ends came to 6 bases. Germline values: CDR1 MNHEY, CDR2 SMNVEV (reference sequence). The CDR3 DNA is TGTGCCAGCAGTTTGGGCAGCGGGGAGCTGTTTTTT. Protein: CASSLGSGELFF.

The chain couples TRBV4-3 to TRBJ2-1; possible D gene TRBD1, 5 bases. V gave up 1 base and J gave up 7 bases, with 14 bases separating them. The CDR3 is 15 amino acids. Per germline, CDR1 LGHNA and CDR2 YSLEER. In DNA form, the CDR3 reads TGCGCCAGCAGCCAAGGCAGGGCCGCTGGTAATGAGCAGTTCTTC. Amino acid sequence: CASSQGRAAGNEQFF.

CDR3 in DNA: TGTGCCAGCAGCGTGGACGGTTCTTTGAACACTGAAGCTTTCTTT. Encoded protein: CASSVDGSLNTEAFF. The chain uses TRBV9 and TRBJ1-1, with no clear D. The CDR3 spans 15 residues. From germline, CDR1 is SGDLS and CDR2 YYNGEE. V lost 2 bases to trimming and J lost 0 bases, with 11 bases between them. Full variable domain (rest looked up from reference TRBV9 and TRBJ1-1): DSGVTQTPKHLITATGQRVTLRCSPRSGDLSVYWYQQSLDQGLQFLIQYYNGEERAKGNILERFSAQQFPDLHSELNLSSLELGDSALYFCASSVDGSLNTEAFFGQGTRLTVV.

This rearrangement joins TRBV5-1 to TRBJ2-2; 7 bases map to TRBD1. The CDR3 is 17 amino acids. In germline, CDR1 is SGHRS, CDR2 YFSETQ. V was clipped by 2 bases and J by 0 bases; unmatched bases: 7. CDR3 nucleotide sequence: TGCGCCAGCAGCTTTCCACAGGGGTCGACGAACACCGGGGAGCTGTTTTTT. Translating gives CASSFPQGSTNTGELFF.

The J gene is TRBJ2-7, the V gene TRBV2; the D gene is possibly TRBD1 (5 bases). CDR1 is SNHLY, CDR2 FYNNEI, per germline. The CDR3 contains 12 residues. V lost 10 bases and J lost 2, with 12 bases in between. The DNA of the CDR3 is TGTGCCACCGGACAAACCACCTACGAGCAGTACTTC. Translation: CATGQTTYEQYF.

The rearrangement joins TRBV14 to TRBJ1-1; unclear D gene. The CDR3 covers 13 residues. The germline V gene has CDR1 SGHDN and CDR2 FVKESK. With 1 base removed from V and 0 bases from J, the gap between germline ends came to 3 bases. The CDR3 DNA reads TGTGCCAGCAGCCAAGGGATGAACACTGAAGCTTTCTTT. The encoded protein is CASSQGMNTEAFF.

The chain joins TRBV28 to TRBJ1-2, with TRBD1 as a possible D gene (6 bases). CDR1 and CDR2 from the germline V gene are MDHEN and SYDVKM. The CDR3 totals 16 residues. Trimming left V 5 bases short and J 4 bases short, with 20 bases between. This CDR3 reads CASSGAPGGYIYGYTF. CDR3 in DNA: TGTGCCAGCAGTGGGGCCCCGGGGGGCTATATCTATGGCTACACCTTC.

The V call is TRBV27, the J call TRBJ2-7; no reliable D call. Trimming shortened V by 0 bases and J by 4 bases, and 7 bases separated the two germline ends. This CDR3 spans 13 amino acids. Germline values: CDR1 MNHEY, CDR2 SMNVEV (reference sequence). CDR3: CASSLSIVYEQYF. CDR3 coding DNA: TGTGCCAGCAGTTTATCGATAGTGTACGAGCAGTACTTC.

In DNA, the CDR3 is TGTGCCAGCAGCAATCAGGGTGATGAAGCTTTCTTT. It encodes CASSNQGDEAFF. This chain joins TRBV7-8 and TRBJ1-1, with D possibly being TRBD1 (5 bases). Germline CDR1 SGHVS, CDR2 FQNEAQ. The CDR3 is 12 amino acids. Deletions cut 5 bases from V and 7 bases from J, with 11 bases between. Full variable domain (rest looked up from reference TRBV7-8 and TRBJ1-1): GAGVSQSPRYKVAKRGQDVALRCDPISGHVSLFWYQQALGQGPEFLTYFQNEAQLDKSGLPSDRFFAERPEGSVSTLKIQRTQQEDSAVYLCASSNQGDEAFFGQGTRLTVV.

This rearrangement joins TRBV27 to TRBJ2-6; 8 bases agree with TRBD1. Germline loops: CDR1 MNHEY, CDR2 SMNVEV (reference sequence). This CDR3 has 18 residues. Trimming removed 3 bases from V and 0 bases from J; junction bases left unmatched: 7. DNA for the CDR3: TGTGCCAGCAGTTTCGGGACAGGTCCTGACTCTGGGGCCAACGTCCTGACTTTC. Its protein is CASSFGTGPDSGANVLTF. Full variable domain (outside the CDR3, taken from reference TRBV27 and TRBJ2-6): EAQVTQNPRYLITVTGKKLTVTCSQNMNHEYMSWYRQDPGLGLRQIYYSMNVEVTDKGDVPEGYKVSRKEKRNFPLILESPSPNQTSLYFCASSFGTGPDSGANVLTFGAGSRLTVL.

The CDR3: CASSTGTSGGDTQYF. CDR3 nucleotides: TGCGCCAGCAGCACCGGGACTAGCGGGGGAGATACGCAGTATTTT. J is TRBJ2-3 and V is TRBV5-1; TRBD2 agrees at 14 bases. With 4 bases clipped from V and 5 bases from J, the junction kept 3 bases outside the gene matches. Looked up from germline, CDR1 is SGHRS and CDR2 is YFSETQ. The CDR3 contains 15 residues.

V usage is TRBV11-2 and J usage is TRBJ1-1; D is unclear. V lost 4 bases to trimming and J lost 4 bases, with 13 bases between them. The CDR3 contains 14 residues. Germline CDR1 is SGHAT and CDR2 is FQNNGV. In nucleotides, the CDR3 is TGTGCCAGCAGCTCACCCCCAGGCGGCACTGAAGCTTTCTTT. Encoded protein: CASSSPPGGTEAFF.

The V and J genes are TRBV29-1 and TRBJ2-1; D may be TRBD1 (6 bases). Germline-derived CDR1 and CDR2 are SQVTM and ANQGSEA. The CDR3 totals 15 residues. V lost 1 base and J lost 1, with 11 bases in between. CDR3: CSVEGGRGSYNEQFF. CDR3 sequence (DNA): TGCAGCGTTGAAGGGGGGCGCGGATCCTACAATGAGCAGTTCTTC.

A single count supports this clone. The V gene is TRBV6-6, the J gene TRBJ1-1; no clear D. The CDR3 extends over 13 amino acids. Trimming removed 2 bases at V and 4 bases at J, with 8 bases between. CDR1 MNHNY and CDR2 SVGAGI come from the germline V gene (reference sequence). The CDR3 reads CASSYARSTEAFF. The DNA of the CDR3 is TGTGCCAGCAGTTACGCAAGGAGCACTGAAGCTTTCTTT.

The CDR3 DNA sequence: TGTGCCGCCACAGGGGCGAACTACGAGCAGTACTTC. It yields the protein CAATGANYEQYF. V is TRBV10-3 and J is TRBJ2-7; 7 positions match TRBD1. The V segment lost 11 bases and the J segment 3 bases; nucleotides outside the gene matches: 7. The germline V gene encodes CDR1 ENHRY and CDR2 SYGVKD. The CDR3 sequence is 12 residues long.

The chain couples TRBV19 to TRBJ2-7; D is unclear. This CDR3 spans 13 amino acids. From germline, CDR1 is LNHDA and CDR2 SQIVND (reference sequence). Between the trimmed V and J ends, which lost 1 base and 0 bases, there was a span of 4 bases. DNA of the CDR3: TGTGCCAGTAGTATAGGGTACTCCTACGAGCAGTACTTC. The encoded protein is CASSIGYSYEQYF.

This chain links TRBV27 with TRBJ2-7; 12 positions match TRBD2. The V gene end was trimmed by 6 bases and the J gene end by 3 bases; junction bases not matched to a gene: 6. Germline CDR1 reads MNHEY; CDR2 reads SMNVEV (reference sequence). The CDR3 spans 15 residues. CDR3 residues: CASREPGLAGYEQYF. DNA of the CDR3: TGTGCCAGCAGGGAGCCGGGACTAGCGGGCTACGAGCAGTACTTC.

The chain recombines TRBV5-1 with TRBJ1-2; TRBD1 agrees at 10 bases. Germline trimming cut 0 bases from V and 4 bases from J; bases unmatched to any gene: 9. The length of the CDR3 is 17 residues. Germline assignment: CDR1 SGHRS and CDR2 YFSETQ. The CDR3 reads CASSLDPGQGVSYGYTF. The CDR3 DNA follows: TGCGCCAGCAGCTTGGATCCCGGACAGGGGGTCTCCTATGGCTACACCTTC. The full variable domain, rest sourced from reference TRBV5-1 and TRBJ1-2, is KAGVTQTPRYLIKTRGQQVTLSCSPISGHRSVSWYQQTPGQGLQFLFEYFSETQRNKGNFPGRFSGRQFSNSRSEMNVSTLELGDSALYLCASSLDPGQGVSYGYTFGSGTRLTVV.

The V gene is TRBV15, the J gene TRBJ2-2, with D possibly TRBD2 on 6 matching bases. The germline V gene has CDR1 LNHNV and CDR2 YYDKDF (reference sequence). This CDR3 has 15 residues. Trimming cost V 5 bases and J 6 bases, with 16 bases left between them. CDR3 loop: CATSDLDGLSGELFF. CDR3 coding DNA: TGTGCCACCAGCGACCTCGACGGACTATCCGGGGAGCTGTTTTTT.

This chain joins TRBV5-1 and TRBJ2-1, with TRBD1 matching 7 bases. Germline lookup yields CDR1 SGHRS and CDR2 YFSETQ. V lost 3 bases and J lost 5; bases outside the gene matches: 5. This CDR3 spans 14 amino acids. CDR3 sequence: CASSSGTDNNEQFF. The CDR3 DNA follows: TGCGCCAGCAGCTCCGGGACAGACAACAATGAGCAGTTCTTC.

The rearrangement uses TRBV7-8 and TRBJ2-1, with D possibly TRBD2 on 6 matching bases. Trimming left V 1 base short and J 9 bases short, with 16 bases between. This CDR3 has 15 amino acids. Germline CDR1 SGHVS, CDR2 FQNEAQ. CDR3 protein: CASSLGVAGMFEQFF. The DNA for the CDR3 is TGTGCCAGCAGCTTAGGTGTGGCGGGAATGTTTGAGCAGTTCTTC.

The chain recombines TRBV4-2 with TRBJ1-6; a weak D match, TRBD1 (6 bases). Germline V CDR1 and CDR2: LGHNA, YNFKEQ. The CDR3 is 17 residues long. Deletions cut 1 base from V and 8 bases from J, with 18 bases between. The CDR3, as DNA: TGTGCCAGCAGCCAAGCGGCCACGGGCAGGGGAGATTCACCCCTCCACTTT. Residues: CASSQAATGRGDSPLHF.

This chain links TRBV28 with TRBJ2-7, with D possibly matching TRBD1 (5 bases). Trimming left V 3 bases short and J 6 bases short, with 12 bases between. Per the germline V gene, CDR1 is MDHEN and CDR2 is SYDVKM. The CDR3 has 13 residues. In DNA form, the CDR3 reads TGTGCCAGCAGTTTGCAGGGCGGTCTCGAGCAGTACTTC. It is translated as CASSLQGGLEQYF.

The chain is built from TRBV7-8 and TRBJ1-5, with TRBD1 matching over 7 bases. J was trimmed by 2 bases and V by 5 bases; bases with no gene match: 6. This CDR3 is 15 amino acids long. Germline CDR1 is SGHVS and CDR2 is FQNEAQ. The CDR3 DNA follows: TGTGCCAGCAGCCCCACAGGGGACGGCAATCAGCCCCAGCATTTT. Residues: CASSPTGDGNQPQHF.

This chain joins TRBV7-7 and TRBJ2-3; D ambiguous. The CDR3 spans 14 residues. V lost 2 bases and J lost 4, with 10 bases in between. Germline loops: CDR1 SSHAT, CDR2 FNYEAQ (reference sequence). CDR3 in amino acids: CASSLSSFADTQYF. Here the CDR3 DNA reads TGTGCCAGCAGCTTAAGTTCTTTCGCAGATACGCAGTATTTT.

V and J are TRBV30 and TRBJ1-1, with unresolved D. The CDR3 has 13 amino acids. Looked up from germline, CDR1 is GTSNPN and CDR2 is SVGIG (reference sequence). Trimming cost V 0 bases and J 5 bases, with 10 bases left between them. The CDR3 region has the DNA TGTGCCTGGAGTGTGGAGGGTTGGACTGAAGCTTTCTTT. Translating gives CAWSVEGWTEAFF.

The chain is built from TRBV29-1 and TRBJ1-1; 10 nucleotides match TRBD1. Germline V gene sequence: CDR1 SQVTM, CDR2 ANQGSEA. This CDR3 has 13 residues. V gave up 7 bases and J gave up 4 bases; unmatched junction bases: 6. The CDR3: CSAMTGGITEAFF. The CDR3 region has the DNA TGCAGCGCCATGACAGGGGGCATCACTGAAGCTTTCTTT.